This TCR beta chain was sequenced for a study of blood T cell repertoires in COVID-19. This table comes from immunoSEQ multiplex PCR, and its TCRdb copy is limited to in-frame clones, with some not included. The table shows 270,000 or so clones, with around nine tenths occurring only once. The CDR3 is made up of 15 amino acids. Germline lookup yields CDR1 SGHRS and CDR2 YFSETQ. V lost 1 base and J lost 5, with 13 bases in between. The specimen sequenced was peripheral blood. The clonotype was recovered from a man aged 40-49 years with active or convalescent COVID-19. The chain carries TRBV5-1 and TRBJ2-1, with a weak D call TRBD2 (6 bases). The DNA for the CDR3 is TGCGCCAGCAGCTTGACAGGAGGGTCTCACAATGAGCAGTTCTTC. Protein: CASSLTGGSHNEQFF. Together with reference TRBV5-1 and TRBJ2-1, the CDR3 gives the full variable domain: KAGVTQTPRYLIKTRGQQVTLSCSPISGHRSVSWYQQTPGQGLQFLFEYFSETQRNKGNFPGRFSGRQFSNSRSEMNVSTLELGDSALYLCASSLTGGSHNEQFFGPGTRLTVL.